Presented here are 30 T cell receptor beta chains from one specimen sequenced in a study of vaccination effects on CD4 cells after COVID-19. No cognate antigen is known for these TCRs. Data came from immunoSEQ multiplex PCR; TCRdb stores just in-frame clones and leaves some out. This sample has 55,000 to 90,000 clones, with 73% found just once. In the ViraFEST assay, antigen-specific CD4+ clonotypes were identified by expansion after peptide-pool stimulation. CD4+ T cells were isolated after around ten days of culture. Between March and December 2020, the person had a SARS-CoV-2 infection that PCR confirmed. The sequencing used CD4+ T cells from PBMCs cultured with HIV peptides, collected before COVID-19 vaccination. Subset specified: HIV-1 Nef peptide pool negative control/reference culture. Receptor source: a human donor who had a prior SARS-CoV-2 infection.

The rearrangement uses TRBV5-4 and TRBJ2-3, with 8 positions matching TRBD2. V shed 7 bases, J shed 1 base, and the junction held 14 bases outside the gene matches. Germline V gene sequence: CDR1 SGHNT, CDR2 YYREEE (reference sequence). This CDR3 is 17 amino acids long. DNA for the CDR3: TGTGCCAGCGGTCGCTTGGCGGGAGGTAGTGGCACAGATACGCAGTATTTT. This encodes CASGRLAGGSGTDTQYF.

The chain uses TRBV7-9 and TRBJ2-7, with TRBD2 matching 9 bases. This CDR3 is 14 amino acids long. After removal of 0 bases from V and 7 bases from J, the junction contained 4 bases not matched to a gene. The V gene's germline CDR1 is SEHNR and CDR2 FQNEAQ (reference sequence). CDR3 DNA: TGTGCCAGCAGCTTAGCCGGACTAGCGTGGGAGCAGTACTTC. It encodes CASSLAGLAWEQYF.

The gene calls are TRBV27 and TRBJ2-6; 10 nucleotides line up with TRBD1. There are 17 residues in the CDR3. CDR1 and CDR2 (germline): MNHEY, SMNVEV (reference sequence). The J segment lost 0 bases and the V segment lost 10 bases, leaving 9 bases of the junction unmatched. The chain's CDR3 is CATTGDRGTSGANVLTF. CDR3 nucleotide sequence: TGTGCCACAACGGGGGACAGGGGAACCTCTGGGGCCAACGTCCTGACTTTC.

The chain joins TRBV4-1 to TRBJ2-1, with D uncertain. The CDR3 consists of 15 residues. V was cut by 1 base and J by 0 bases, with 7 bases left in between. Germline lookup yields CDR1 MGHRA and CDR2 YSYEKL. The CDR3 here is CASSQVLVSYNEQFF. CDR3 DNA: TGCGCCAGCAGCCAAGTTCTCGTCTCCTACAATGAGCAGTTCTTC.

This clone was seen repeatedly, ten times or more. V gene TRBV7-3 combines with J gene TRBJ2-2, with 8 nucleotides matching TRBD2. Germline assignment: CDR1 SGHTA and CDR2 FQGTGA. The junction had 14 bases not matched to a gene; V was cut back by 1 base and J by 1 base. The CDR3 totals 20 residues. The CDR3 loop reads CASSLKANAAGGLNTGELFF. Here the CDR3 DNA reads TGTGCCAGCAGCTTAAAGGCTAACGCGGCGGGAGGCCTGAACACCGGGGAGCTGTTTTTT.

The chain recombines TRBV5-5 with TRBJ1-4; D is ambiguous. Trimming took 4 bases from V and 4 from J, leaving 11 bases between them. The CDR3 covers 14 residues. Germline loops: CDR1 SGHKS, CDR2 YYEKEE (reference sequence). CDR3 in amino acids: CASSPRSGNEKLFF. In DNA, the CDR3 is TGTGCCAGCAGCCCCCGTTCCGGTAATGAAAAACTGTTTTTT.

V usage is TRBV2 and J usage is TRBJ1-1; D ambiguous. Deletions cut 5 bases from V and 4 bases from J, with 5 bases between. Germline V lookup: CDR1 SNHLY, CDR2 FYNNEI. The CDR3 runs 11 residues. The CDR3 reads CASSFGTEAFF. The CDR3 coding sequence is TGTGCCAGCAGTTTTGGCACTGAAGCTTTCTTT.

This chain joins TRBV9 and TRBJ2-3; D call uncertain. V was trimmed by 0 bases and J by 0 bases, leaving 8 bases between them. The CDR3 is 15 residues long. The germline gives CDR1 SGDLS, CDR2 YYNGEE. CDR3 sequence: CASSVVGLSTDTQYF. CDR3 DNA sequence: TGTGCCAGCAGCGTAGTGGGCCTAAGCACAGATACGCAGTATTTT.

V is TRBV7-9 and J is TRBJ1-3; unclear D gene. The germline V and J ends were trimmed by 6 bases and 0 bases, with 9 bases remaining between them. This CDR3 contains 14 residues. Germline V gene data show CDR1 as SEHNR and CDR2 as FQNEAQ (reference sequence). CDR3 DNA: TGTGCCAGCAGAGTCGTCCTCTCTGGAAACACCATATATTTT. Protein: CASRVVLSGNTIYF.

The V gene is TRBV6-4, the J gene TRBJ2-1; 7 bases are a match to TRBD1. The CDR3 runs to 13 residues. Per the germline V gene, CDR1 is MRHNA and CDR2 is SNTAGT. The junction had 9 bases not matched to a gene; V was cut back by 6 bases and J by 10 bases. Written as DNA, the CDR3 is TGTGCCAGCAGCCTAGAGGACAGGCACGAGCAGTTCTTC. It encodes CASSLEDRHEQFF.

The rearrangement links TRBV5-4 to TRBJ2-1; TRBD1 aligns across 7 bases. Per the germline V gene, CDR1 is SGHNT and CDR2 is YYREEE (reference sequence). The junction had 3 bases not matched to a gene; V was cut back by 4 bases and J by 5 bases. The CDR3 is made up of 13 amino acids. DNA for the CDR3: TGTGCCAGCAGCGGGACAGCCGACAATGAGCAGTTCTTC. It yields the protein CASSGTADNEQFF. Full variable domain (missing parts from reference TRBV5-4 and TRBJ2-1): ETGVTQSPTHLIKTRGQQVTLRCSSQSGHNTVSWYQQALGQGPQFIFQYYREEENGRGNFPPRFSGLQFPNYSSELNVNALELDDSALYLCASSGTADNEQFFGPGTRLTVL.

The rearrangement joins TRBV19 to TRBJ2-7; no clear D gene. There are 14 residues in the CDR3. The ends were cut back, 3 bases at V and 3 bases at J, with 12 bases in the middle. The germline CDR1 and CDR2 sequences are LNHDA and SQIVND (reference sequence). The DNA for the CDR3 is TGTGCCAGTAGTATGCGCGGATCTAGCTACGAGCAGTACTTC. It translates to CASSMRGSSYEQYF.

V and J are TRBV7-2 and TRBJ2-3; 10 bases are shared with TRBD2. The CDR3 is 15 amino acids. From germline, CDR1 is SGHTA and CDR2 FQGNSA. V was pared by 6 bases and J by 2 bases, with 5 bases of the junction left unmatched. CDR3 in amino acids: CASRVSGGYTDTQYF. CDR3 DNA: TGTGCCAGCAGGGTTAGCGGGGGGTACACAGATACGCAGTATTTT. The full variable domain, with the rest looked up from reference TRBV7-2 and TRBJ2-3, is GAGVSQSPSNKVTEKGKDVELRCDPISGHTALYWYRQSLGQGLEFLIYFQGNSAPDKSGLPSDRFSAERTGGSVSTLTIQRTQQEDSAVYLCASRVSGGYTDTQYFGPGTRLTVL.

The V call is TRBV9, the J call TRBJ1-5, with D hard to call. Germline-derived CDR1 and CDR2 are SGDLS and YYNGEE. This CDR3 has 14 residues. The V end was cut by 1 base, the J end by 0 bases, with 5 bases between. CDR3 residues: CASSVLNSNQPQHF. For the CDR3, the DNA is TGTGCCAGCAGCGTATTAAATAGCAATCAGCCCCAGCATTTT.

The count of this clone is one. This chain uses TRBV19 with TRBJ2-6, with unresolved D. The CDR3 totals 17 residues. With 10 bases removed from V and 2 bases from J, the gap between germline ends came to 21 bases. Germline CDR1 reads LNHDA; CDR2 reads SQIVND (reference sequence). The CDR3 nucleotides are TGTGCCACCTCTAGGGTGGGAAGAAGGACTGGGGCCAACGTCCTGACTTTC. Translating it yields CATSRVGRRTGANVLTF.

The chain uses TRBV27 and TRBJ1-2; D call uncertain. The CDR3 is 14 amino acids. Trimming took off 0 bases at V and 1 base at J, with 6 bases between the two ends. CDR1 MNHEY and CDR2 SMNVEV come from the germline V gene (reference sequence). The CDR3, as DNA: TGTGCCAGCAGTTTATCTCCGGTTAACTATGGCTACACCTTC. Translated: CASSLSPVNYGYTF.

This chain connects TRBV7-2 to TRBJ1-1; unclear D gene. Germline V gene data show CDR1 as SGHTA and CDR2 as FQGNSA. The CDR3 is 15 residues long. Trimming took off 0 bases at V and 0 bases at J, with 8 bases between the two ends. CDR3 loop: CASSLASIMNTEAFF. In DNA form, the CDR3 reads TGTGCCAGCAGCTTAGCGTCAATCATGAACACTGAAGCTTTCTTT.

This sequence joins TRBV5-5 and TRBJ2-7; perhaps TRBD1 as D (5 bases). V was cut by 4 bases and J by 1 base, with 12 bases left in between. The CDR3 length is 14 residues. Germline-derived CDR1 and CDR2 are SGHKS and YYEKEE (reference sequence). CDR3 protein: CASSHGHRSYEQYF. In DNA, the CDR3 is TGTGCCAGCAGCCACGGACACCGATCCTACGAGCAGTACTTC.

The genes are TRBV9 and TRBJ2-1, with D unclear. CDR3 size: 11 residues. Germline CDR1 is SGDLS and CDR2 is YYNGEE. Deletions cut 4 bases from V and 10 bases from J, with 9 bases between. The CDR3 is CASSQSREQFF. Here the CDR3 DNA reads TGTGCCAGCAGCCAAAGTAGGGAGCAGTTCTTC.

The chain carries TRBV4-2 and TRBJ2-2; 9 bases fit TRBD2. This CDR3 region has 17 residues. Germline CDR1 reads LGHNA; CDR2 reads YNFKEQ. Unmatched junction bases numbered 10, after V lost 1 base and J lost 7 bases. The CDR3 reads CASSQAPRGGWGGELFF. DNA for the CDR3: TGTGCCAGCAGCCAAGCACCGCGGGGGGGCTGGGGCGGGGAGCTGTTTTTT.

In DNA form, the CDR3 reads TGTGCCAGCAGCCGCGAGCGGGAGGGTGGCGAGCAGTACTTC. Protein: CASSREREGGEQYF. The chain joins TRBV5-5 to TRBJ2-7; 10 positions agree with TRBD2. Germline-derived CDR1 and CDR2 are SGHKS and YYEKEE (reference sequence). The CDR3 length is 14 residues. With V trimmed by 4 bases and J by 6 bases, 7 bases remained unmatched.

The J gene is TRBJ2-5, the V gene TRBV7-9; D call uncertain. This CDR3 is 11 amino acids long. Germline V gives CDR1 SEHNR, CDR2 FQNEAQ (reference sequence). With 1 base removed from V and 5 bases from J, the gap between germline ends came to 2 bases. CDR3 nucleotides: TGTGCCAGCAGCTTAGTCGAGACCCAGTACTTC. It specifies CASSLVETQYF.

The rearrangement joins TRBV5-1 to TRBJ2-5, with TRBD1 matching over 10 bases. CDR3 length: 17 amino acids. V lost 3 bases and J lost 4; bases outside the gene matches: 12. CDR1 is SGHRS and CDR2 is YFSETQ in the germline V gene. The CDR3 loop reads CASSSPTGTGDGETQYF. The DNA of the CDR3 is TGCGCCAGCAGCTCCCCGACCGGGACAGGGGATGGAGAGACCCAGTACTTC.

The gene calls are TRBV20-1 and TRBJ2-1, with D uncertain. The CDR3 sequence is 11 residues long. Trimming left V 7 bases short and J 9 bases short, with 13 bases between. Germline V gives CDR1 DFQATT, CDR2 SNEGSKA (reference sequence). The CDR3 spells CSVFGPGEQFF. As DNA, the CDR3 is TGCAGTGTGTTCGGTCCGGGTGAGCAGTTCTTC.

This sequence joins TRBV6-5 and TRBJ2-2; no definite D call. Germline V gene lookup returns CDR1 MNHEY and CDR2 SVGAGI. The CDR3 is 15 amino acids. V lost 6 bases to trimming and J lost 0 bases, with 11 bases between them. DNA for the CDR3: TGTGCCAGCAGCTTGTGGACGGCGAACACCGGGGAGCTGTTTTTT. Protein product: CASSLWTANTGELFF.

This CDR3 is CASSITGGAPYGYTF. Written as DNA, the CDR3 is TGTGCCAGCAGTATAACAGGGGGAGCCCCCTATGGCTACACCTTC. The chain recombines TRBV6-5 with TRBJ1-2, with 8 bases lining up with TRBD1. CDR1 MNHEY and CDR2 SVGAGI come from the germline V gene. The CDR3 has 15 amino acids. Unmatched junction bases numbered 9, after V lost 5 bases and J lost 4 bases.

The J gene is TRBJ2-1, the V gene TRBV6-2 or TRBV6-3, with 13 positions matching TRBD2. The germline V gene has CDR1 MNHEY and CDR2 SVGEGT. The CDR3 has 16 residues. The V gene end was trimmed by 2 bases and the J gene end by 5 bases; junction bases not matched to a gene: 3. The CDR3 sequence is CASSYRGTSGNNEQFF. As DNA, the CDR3 is TGTGCCAGCAGTTACAGGGGGACTAGCGGGAACAATGAGCAGTTCTTC.

This chain connects TRBV2 to TRBJ1-1, with TRBD1 as a possible D gene (5 bases). V dropped 2 bases and J dropped 4 bases, with 11 bases sitting between them. The germline V gene has CDR1 SNHLY and CDR2 FYNNEI. CDR3 length equals 14 residues. CDR3 bases: TGTGCCAGCAGTGAACAGGGTAGGAGCACTGAAGCTTTCTTT. Amino acid sequence: CASSEQGRSTEAFF.

The chain joins TRBV7-9 to TRBJ1-1; perhaps TRBD1 as D (6 bases). This CDR3 is built from 17 residues. Deletions cut 5 bases from V and 1 base from J, with 20 bases between. Germline V gene data show CDR1 as SEHNR and CDR2 as FQNEAQ (reference sequence). The CDR3 coding sequence is TGTGCCAGCAGCCCAACGGACAGCCGTCCCTCGAACACTGAAGCTTTCTTT. Translated: CASSPTDSRPSNTEAFF.

V and J are TRBV14 and TRBJ2-3, with TRBD2 identical over 12 bases. The CDR3 loop spans 19 amino acids. Germline lookup yields CDR1 SGHDN and CDR2 FVKESK. Trimming at V came to 4 bases and at J to 3 bases, leaving 14 bases not matched to a gene. CDR3 residues: CASSRPHLTSGGRTDTQYF. The CDR3 nucleotides read TGTGCCAGCAGCCGTCCGCATCTGACTAGCGGGGGCAGAACAGATACGCAGTATTTT. The full variable domain, in which reference TRBV14 and TRBJ2-3 provide the parts outside the CDR3, is EAGVTQFPSHSVIEKGQTVTLRCDPISGHDNLYWYRRVMGKEIKFLLHFVKESKQDESGMPNNRFLAERTGGTYSTLKVQPAELEDSGVYFCASSRPHLTSGGRTDTQYFGPGTRLTVL.